Listed below are T cell receptor beta chains from one sample, sequenced in a study of regulatory T cells in long-lasting Graves disease. TCRdb analysed the multiplex PCR reads with MiXCR anew, one entry per CDR3 protein. The sample consists of fewer than 650,000 distinct CDR3 sequences, 16% of them appearing once. Separately, the same data were catalogued under a study of T cells in Graves' hyperthyroidism and ophthalmopathy.

Sequenced here: peripheral blood mononuclear cells (PBMCs), sampled at new diagnosis, from a patient treated with antithyroid drugs. The source of these receptors is a woman aged 25 to 39 with Graves disease. The CDR3 runs from the conserved cysteine through the conserved F or W. The order of the fields is D gene, J gene, CDR3 length, V gene, clone size, CDR3 protein, CDR3 DNA. A D gene is named only where the DNA matches it firmly. Not all rows give a size; the values are once, few, many and, for expanded clones, a class.

d_call: NA
j_call: TRBJ1-2
cdr3_length: 15
v_call: TRBV15
clone_size: many
cdr3_aa: CATSRGLGSSYGYTF
cdr3_nt: TGTGCCACCAGCAGAGGGTTAGGCTCCTCCTATGGCTACACCTTC

d_call: TRBD1
j_call: TRBJ2-7
cdr3_length: 17
v_call: TRBV10-1
clone_size: NA
cdr3_aa: CASSQDLPYRGSYEQYF
cdr3_nt: TGCGCCAGCAGCCAAGATCTTCCTTACAGGGGATCCTACGAGCAGTACTTC

d_call: TRBD1
j_call: TRBJ1-3
cdr3_length: 17
v_call: TRBV28
clone_size: many
cdr3_aa: CASSRRQGAGSGNTIYF
cdr3_nt: TGTGCCAGCAGCAGACGACAGGGGGCGGGTTCTGGAAACACCATATATTTT

d_call: TRBD2
j_call: TRBJ2-7
cdr3_length: 14
v_call: TRBV27
clone_size: NA
cdr3_aa: CASSRGEGPYEQYF
cdr3_nt: TGTGCCAGCAGTCGGGGGGAAGGACCCTACGAGCAGTACTTC

d_call: TRBD1
j_call: TRBJ2-2
cdr3_length: 16
v_call: TRBV5-1
clone_size: NA
cdr3_aa: CASSWGDRDNTGELFF
cdr3_nt: TGCGCCAGCAGCTGGGGGGACAGGGATAACACCGGGGAGCTGTTTTTT

d_call: NA
j_call: TRBJ2-5
cdr3_length: 14
v_call: TRBV3-1
clone_size: few
cdr3_aa: CASSPHGGQETQYF
cdr3_nt: TGTGCCAGCAGCCCCCATGGGGGACAAGAGACCCAGTACTTC

d_call: NA
j_call: TRBJ1-3
cdr3_length: 14
v_call: TRBV6-2/TRBV6-3
clone_size: once
cdr3_aa: CASSRGQLGNTIYF
cdr3_nt: TGTGCCAGCAGTCGTGGACAGTTGGGAAACACCATATATTTT

d_call: TRBD1
j_call: TRBJ1-1
cdr3_length: 15
v_call: TRBV5-6
clone_size: NA
cdr3_aa: CASSPDRIPNTEAFF
cdr3_nt: TGTGCCAGCAGCCCGGACAGGATACCGAACACTGAAGCTTTCTTT

d_call: TRBD1
j_call: TRBJ1-1
cdr3_length: 14
v_call: TRBV2
clone_size: NA
cdr3_aa: CASSFQTGDTEAFF
cdr3_nt: TGTGCCAGCAGCTTCCAAACAGGGGACACTGAAGCTTTCTTT

d_call: NA
j_call: TRBJ1-1
cdr3_length: 15
v_call: TRBV6-2/TRBV6-3
clone_size: NA
cdr3_aa: CASSYRGQGTTEAFF
cdr3_nt: TGTGCCAGCAGTTATCGGGGGCAGGGTACCACTGAAGCTTTCTTT

d_call: TRBD1
j_call: TRBJ1-2
cdr3_length: 17
v_call: TRBV28
clone_size: NA
cdr3_aa: CASSPSTGAWTNGGYTF
cdr3_nt: TGTGCCAGCAGCCCATCTACAGGGGCGTGGACCAACGGGGGCTACACCTTC

d_call: TRBD2
j_call: TRBJ2-7
cdr3_length: 13
v_call: TRBV4-1
clone_size: NA
cdr3_aa: CASSRLADYEQYF
cdr3_nt: TGTGCCAGCAGCCGACTAGCGGATTACGAGCAGTACTTC

d_call: NA
j_call: TRBJ2-3
cdr3_length: 17
v_call: TRBV28
clone_size: NA
cdr3_aa: CASSSPSGYQSTDTQYF
cdr3_nt: TGTGCCAGCAGTTCCCCGTCGGGCTACCAGAGCACAGATACGCAGTATTTT

d_call: TRBD2
j_call: TRBJ2-5
cdr3_length: 13
v_call: TRBV7-7
clone_size: few
cdr3_aa: CASSLTSGRAQYF
cdr3_nt: TGTGCTAGCAGCTTGACTAGCGGGCGAGCCCAGTACTTC

d_call: NA
j_call: TRBJ2-1
cdr3_length: 17
v_call: TRBV27
clone_size: NA
cdr3_aa: CASIPTVADLLYNEQFF
cdr3_nt: TGTGCCAGCATACCTACGGTGGCGGACCTTTTGTACAATGAGCAGTTCTTC

d_call: NA
j_call: TRBJ1-2
cdr3_length: 16
v_call: TRBV4-1
clone_size: NA
cdr3_aa: CASSPFGGNWIDGYTF
cdr3_nt: TGCGCCAGCAGCCCCTTCGGGGGGAATTGGATTGATGGCTACACCTTC

d_call: NA
j_call: TRBJ2-3
cdr3_length: 15
v_call: TRBV5-4
clone_size: few
cdr3_aa: CASSFGGHFTDTQYF
cdr3_nt: TGTGCCAGCAGCTTCGGCGGACACTTCACAGATACGCAGTATTTT

d_call: NA
j_call: TRBJ1-1
cdr3_length: 11
v_call: TRBV30
clone_size: NA
cdr3_aa: CAWTRTLEAFF
cdr3_nt: TGTGCCTGGACCCGGACGCTTGAAGCTTTCTTT

d_call: TRBD1
j_call: TRBJ2-5
cdr3_length: 14
v_call: TRBV5-4
clone_size: NA
cdr3_aa: CASSLTGTEETQYF
cdr3_nt: TGTGCCAGCAGCCTAACCGGGACAGAAGAGACCCAGTACTTC

d_call: NA
j_call: TRBJ1-2
cdr3_length: 13
v_call: TRBV6-2/TRBV6-3
clone_size: many
cdr3_aa: CASSSPSSRGYTF
cdr3_nt: TGTGCCAGCAGTTCCCCCAGTTCCCGTGGCTACACCTTC

d_call: TRBD1
j_call: TRBJ2-1
cdr3_length: 16
v_call: TRBV6-2/TRBV6-3
clone_size: many
cdr3_aa: CASSDPTTGSYNEQFF
cdr3_nt: TGTGCCAGCAGCGACCCCACGACAGGGTCCTACAATGAGCAGTTCTTC

d_call: TRBD1
j_call: TRBJ1-1
cdr3_length: 15
v_call: TRBV2
clone_size: NA
cdr3_aa: CASSEAPGGNTEAFF
cdr3_nt: TGTGCCAGCAGTGAAGCGCCAGGGGGGAACACTGAAGCTTTCTTT